These T cell receptor beta chains were read from a single sample in a study of blood T cell repertoires in COVID-19. Produced via immunoSEQ multiplex PCR; TCRdb's table is partial and in-frame only. The table lists over 250,000 clones, approximately 83% of them singletons. The sample taken for sequencing was peripheral blood. The receptors stem from a woman in her 70s with acute or convalescent COVID-19. CDR3s include the opening cysteine and the closing phenylalanine or tryptophan. The D gene is left open where the match is weak. Expanded clones get a size class; other rows say once, few or many, or leave the size out.

TRBJ2-2 TRBV11-2 NA NA CASSFPSGTGELFF TGTGCCAGCAGCTTCCCTTCGGGGACCGGGGAGCTGTTTTTT
TRBJ2-3 TRBV4-1 TRBD2 NA CASSRYGTSGGRLSSTDTQYF TGCGCCAGCAGCCGCTACGGGACTAGCGGGGGCCGGCTTTCTAGCACAGATACGCAGTATTTT
TRBJ1-5 TRBV14 NA NA CASSLGGGWNQPQHF TGTGCCAGCAGCCTTGGGGGGGGCTGGAATCAGCCCCAGCATTTT
TRBJ1-6 TRBV28 NA NA CASSRLGRSSYNSPLHF TGTGCCAGCAGCCGTTTGGGGAGGAGCTCCTATAATTCACCCCTCCACTTT
TRBJ1-1 TRBV5-1 TRBD1 NA CASSLLTGGSEAFF TGCGCCAGCAGCCTCTTGACAGGGGGTTCTGAAGCTTTCTTT
TRBJ1-1 TRBV18 NA NA CASSPNSGGGEAFF TGTGCCAGCTCACCGAATTCAGGCGGAGGGGAAGCTTTCTTT
TRBJ1-5 TRBV20-1 NA few CSASPGVNQPQHF TGCAGTGCTAGTCCGGGGGTCAATCAGCCCCAGCATTTT
TRBJ1-6 TRBV3-1/TRBV3-2 TRBD1 NA CASSQGHRGQSPLHF TGTGCCAGCAGCCAAGGTCACAGGGGGCAATCACCCCTCCACTTT
TRBJ2-1 TRBV23-1 TRBD2 NA CASSQRLAGGRCEQFF TGCGCCAGCAGTCAGAGACTAGCGGGGGGCCGTTGTGAGCAGTTCTTC
TRBJ1-2 TRBV2 TRBD1 NA CASSQGTGVYGYTF TGTGCCAGCTCTCAAGGGACAGGGGTTTATGGCTACACCTTC
TRBJ1-2 TRBV18 NA NA CASSPIPGDFNYGYTF TGTGCCAGCTCACCCATTCCAGGGGATTTTAACTATGGCTACACCTTC
TRBJ1-1 TRBV5-4 NA NA CASSLKGRPGDTEAFF TGTGCCAGCAGCTTGAAAGGGCGGCCAGGGGACACTGAAGCTTTCTTT
TRBJ1-3 TRBV5-5 NA once CASSLPISGNTIYF TGTGCCAGCAGCCTTCCCATCAGTGGAAACACCATATATTTT
TRBJ1-4 TRBV18 NA NA CASSPLGEAKLFF TGTGCCAGCTCACCACTGGGGGAGGCAAAACTGTTTTTT
TRBJ1-4 TRBV9 NA NA CASASGTNEKLFF TGTGCCAGCGCTTCAGGGACTAATGAAAAACTGTTTTTT
TRBJ1-2 TRBV6-5 NA once CASSPDSVYGYTF TGTGCCAGCAGTCCCGACAGCGTCTATGGCTACACCTTC
TRBJ2-1 TRBV5-8 TRBD2 NA CASSFEGVAGGPYNEQFF TGTGCCAGCAGCTTTGAGGGAGTAGCGGGGGGGCCGTACAATGAGCAGTTCTTC
TRBJ2-5 TRBV3-1/TRBV3-2 TRBD1 NA CASSRQTGGGSETQYF TGTGCCAGCAGCCGTCAAACAGGGGGCGGTTCAGAGACCCAGTACTTC
TRBJ1-2 TRBV6-5 NA NA CASSLTGVGYTF TGTGCCAGCAGTTTGACAGGAGTGGGCTACACCTTC
TRBJ1-1 TRBV11-2 NA NA CASSLGPNTEAFF TGTGCCAGCAGCTTAGGGCCGAACACTGAAGCTTTCTTT
TRBJ2-7 TRBV4-2 TRBD1 NA CASSQGGTGSYEQYF TGTGCCAGCAGCCAAGGAGGGACAGGCTCCTACGAGCAGTACTTC
TRBJ2-1 TRBV3-1/TRBV3-2 TRBD2 NA CASSQDPLAGGSEQFF TGTGCCAGCAGCCAAGATCCACTAGCGGGGGGTAGTGAGCAGTTCTTC
TRBJ1-4 TRBV18 NA NA CASSPTEDEKLFF TGTGCCAGCTCACCGACAGAAGATGAAAAACTGTTTTTT
TRBJ1-2 TRBV5-4 NA NA CASSLVGEVEGYTF TGTGCCAGCAGCTTGGTCGGGGAAGTCGAGGGCTACACCTTC
TRBJ2-3 TRBV11-2 NA NA CASSLTRGGADTQYF TGTGCCAGCAGTTTAACCCGAGGGGGGGCAGATACGCAGTATTTT
TRBJ2-1 TRBV6-5 NA NA CASSYGGGEGEQFF TGTGCCAGCAGTTACGGGGGCGGGGAGGGTGAGCAGTTCTTC
TRBJ1-4 TRBV4-1 NA NA CASSQVPSNNEKLFF TGCGCCAGCAGCCAAGTTCCATCTAATAATGAAAAACTGTTTTTT
TRBJ1-2 TRBV24-1 NA NA CATSDFGHNYGYTF TGTGCCACCAGTGATTTCGGACACAACTATGGCTACACCTTC
TRBJ2-2 TRBV6-1 TRBD1 NA CASSVLGTGTTGELFF TGTGCCAGCAGTGTCCTCGGGACAGGAACAACCGGGGAGCTGTTTTTT
TRBJ2-1 TRBV5-1 NA NA CASSLAAKENEQFF TGCGCCAGCAGCTTGGCGGCTAAGGAGAATGAGCAGTTCTTC
TRBJ2-3 TRBV5-1 NA NA CASSLRPDTQYF TGCGCCAGCAGCTTGCGTCCAGATACGCAGTATTTT
TRBJ2-7 TRBV19 TRBD1 NA CASSSRQGAYEQYF TGTGCCAGTAGCAGCCGGCAGGGGGCCTACGAGCAGTACTTC